A single sample is the source of the 6 T cell receptor beta chains below, sequenced in a study of T cells in localized non-small cell lung cancer. Here immunoSEQ multiplex PCR was the method, and the copy in TCRdb shows in-frame clones only, minus some. The sample lists around 15,000 clones, 80% to 90% occurring once. Sequenced material: peripheral blood mononuclear cells, taken before any cancer treatment. Every receptor here comes from a male donor aged 60 or over with stage II lung adenocarcinoma.

This clone was detected a few times. The J gene is TRBJ2-7, the V gene TRBV28; TRBD2 is a possible D gene (5 bases). The CDR3 has 12 residues. Germline V CDR1 and CDR2: MDHEN, SYDVKM. The V end was cut by 5 bases, the J end by 5 bases, with 10 bases between. The CDR3 DNA reads as TGTGCCAGCAGTGCCCTCGGGGACGAGCAGTACTTC. This codes for CASSALGDEQYF.

This clone appeared once. V is TRBV5-6 and J is TRBJ1-1; unclear D gene. V lost 0 bases to trimming and J lost 1 base, with 7 bases between them. Germline V gene data show CDR1 as SGHDT and CDR2 as YYEEEE. This CDR3 is built from 14 residues. CDR3 residues: CASSLAPPNTEAFF. Written as DNA, the CDR3 is TGTGCCAGCAGCTTGGCCCCACCGAACACTGAAGCTTTCTTT.

The gene calls are TRBV6-1 and TRBJ2-5, with 10 bases lining up with TRBD1. CDR1 is MNHNS, CDR2 SASEGT, per germline. The CDR3 spans 14 residues. The V segment lost 9 bases and the J segment 5 bases; nucleotides outside the gene matches: 9. The CDR3 protein is CASPPGQGRETQYF. The CDR3 DNA is TGTGCCAGTCCCCCGGGACAGGGGAGGGAGACCCAGTACTTC.

The chain is built from TRBV27 and TRBJ2-7, with 7 nucleotides matching TRBD1. The CDR3 extends over 14 amino acids. The germline V gene encodes CDR1 MNHEY and CDR2 SMNVEV (reference sequence). V shed 6 bases, J shed 3 bases, and the junction held 8 bases outside the gene matches. The chain's CDR3 is CASRLGTANYEQYF. In nucleotides, the CDR3 is TGTGCCAGCAGACTGGGGACAGCCAACTACGAGCAGTACTTC.

Here the CDR3 reads CASSVGNLNTEAFF. The CDR3 coding sequence is TGTGCCAGCAGCGTAGGCAACTTGAACACTGAAGCTTTCTTT. V and J are TRBV9 and TRBJ1-1; D is unclear. Germline CDR1 is SGDLS and CDR2 is YYNGEE. Trimming shortened V by 0 bases and J by 0 bases, and 6 bases separated the two germline ends. CDR3 length equals 14 residues.

This sequence joins TRBV15 and TRBJ2-7; D remains unclear. Germline loops: CDR1 LNHNV, CDR2 YYDKDF (reference sequence). V lost 0 bases to trimming and J lost 7 bases, with 10 bases between them. The CDR3 sequence is 13 residues long. The CDR3 sequence is CATSRDKSREQYF. The CDR3 DNA follows: TGTGCCACCAGCAGAGATAAGTCGCGTGAGCAGTACTTC.